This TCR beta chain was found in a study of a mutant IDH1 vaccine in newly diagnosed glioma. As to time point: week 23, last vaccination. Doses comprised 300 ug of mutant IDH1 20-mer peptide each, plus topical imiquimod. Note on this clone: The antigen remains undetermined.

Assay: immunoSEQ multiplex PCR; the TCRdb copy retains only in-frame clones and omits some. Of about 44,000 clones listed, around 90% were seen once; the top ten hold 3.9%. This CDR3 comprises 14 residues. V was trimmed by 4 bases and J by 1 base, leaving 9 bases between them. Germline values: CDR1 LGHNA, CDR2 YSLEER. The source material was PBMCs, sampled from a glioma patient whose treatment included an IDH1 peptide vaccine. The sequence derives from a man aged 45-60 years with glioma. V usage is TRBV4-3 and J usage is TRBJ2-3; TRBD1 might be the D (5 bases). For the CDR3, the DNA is TGCGCCAGCAGCCCAGTGGGGCGCACAGATACGCAGTATTTT. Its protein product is CASSPVGRTDTQYF.